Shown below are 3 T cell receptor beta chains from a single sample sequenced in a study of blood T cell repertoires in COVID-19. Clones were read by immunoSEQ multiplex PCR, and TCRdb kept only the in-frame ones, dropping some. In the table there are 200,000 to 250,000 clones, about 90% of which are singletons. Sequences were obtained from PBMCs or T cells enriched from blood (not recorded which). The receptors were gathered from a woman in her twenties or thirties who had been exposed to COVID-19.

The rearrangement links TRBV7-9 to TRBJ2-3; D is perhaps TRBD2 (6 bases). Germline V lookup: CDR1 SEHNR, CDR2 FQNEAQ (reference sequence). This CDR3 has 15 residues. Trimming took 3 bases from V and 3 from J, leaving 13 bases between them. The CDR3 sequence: CASSFTAGRTDTQYF. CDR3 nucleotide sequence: TGTGCCAGCAGCTTTACGGCGGGGAGAACAGATACGCAGTATTTT.

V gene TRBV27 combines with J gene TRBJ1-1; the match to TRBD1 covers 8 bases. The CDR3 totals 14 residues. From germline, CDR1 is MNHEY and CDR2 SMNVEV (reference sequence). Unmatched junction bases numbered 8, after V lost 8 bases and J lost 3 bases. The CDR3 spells CASAITGGDTEAFF. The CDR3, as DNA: TGTGCCAGCGCCATCACAGGGGGAGACACTGAAGCTTTCTTT.

The CDR3 loop reads CASSLDRVYGYTF. The CDR3 DNA follows: TGTGCCAGCAGCCTGGACAGAGTCTATGGCTACACCTTC. V is TRBV5-4 and J is TRBJ1-2; D is possibly TRBD1 (6 bases). The CDR3 covers 13 residues. CDR1 and CDR2 (germline): SGHNT, YYREEE (reference sequence). V dropped 4 bases and J dropped 4 bases, with 11 bases sitting between them.